The 13 T cell receptor beta chains listed next were all sequenced from one sample in a study of blood T cell repertoires in COVID-19. Only in-frame clones appear in the TCRdb table, and some are missing; sequencing was by immunoSEQ multiplex PCR. The data show about 250,000 clones, with more than 70% seen just once and roughly 5.8% held by the top ten. Sequenced: peripheral blood. Receptors were obtained from an elderly man with acute or convalescent COVID-19.

V usage is TRBV11-2 and J usage is TRBJ2-1, with no clear D. Germline V gene sequence: CDR1 SGHAT, CDR2 FQNNGV. Trimming pared 3 bases from V and 5 bases from J, leaving 8 bases between. The CDR3 length is 13 residues. Here the CDR3 reads CASSLTLDNEQFF. CDR3 in DNA: TGTGCCAGCAGCTTGACTCTTGACAATGAGCAGTTCTTC.

The genes are TRBV6-6 and TRBJ2-5; weak D call: TRBD2 (6 bases). V lost 4 bases and J 1 base, leaving 10 bases between the germline ends. This CDR3 contains 14 residues. Germline V CDR1 and CDR2: MNHNY, SVGAGI (reference sequence). CDR3 sequence reads: CASSSLALQETQYF. The CDR3 DNA reads as TGTGCCAGCAGTTCGCTAGCGCTCCAAGAGACCCAGTACTTC.

The chain couples TRBV7-3 to TRBJ2-1; 10 bases match TRBD2. The germline CDR1 and CDR2 sequences are SGHTA and FQGTGA. The junction had 7 bases not matched to a gene; V was cut back by 5 bases and J by 6 bases. The CDR3 extends over 15 amino acids. CDR3 DNA: TGTGCCAGCAGCCCCCGGATAGCGGGAGGCAATGAGCAGTTCTTC. Translated, it gives CASSPRIAGGNEQFF.

The chain recombines TRBV2 with TRBJ2-5; no clear D. The V and J ends lost 7 bases and 5 bases respectively, with 17 bases between them. CDR3 length: 14 amino acids. CDR1 is SNHLY and CDR2 is FYNNEI in the germline V gene. The CDR3 DNA reads TGTGCCAGCACCGAGAAGTCTAGTGTCGAGACCCAGTACTTC. Encoded protein: CASTEKSSVETQYF. Complete variable domain (other parts from reference TRBV2 and TRBJ2-5): EPEVTQTPSHQVTQMGQEVILRCVPISNHLYFYWYRQILGQKVEFLVSFYNNEISEKSEIFDDQFSVERPDGSNFTLKIRSTKLEDSAMYFCASTEKSSVETQYFGPGTRLLVL.

A note on this clone: An end of the junction differs from the germline gene, which may be a read error. The chain recombines TRBV7-2 with TRBJ2-3; 13 bases align to TRBD2. The CDR3 covers 14 residues. Germline V lookup: CDR1 SGHTA, CDR2 FQGNSA. Written as DNA, the CDR3 is TGTGCCAGCAGCTTTTCACTAGCGGGAGGGCCCAGGCGCTTT. Residues: CASSFSLAGGPRRF. Full variable domain (outside the CDR3, taken from reference TRBV7-2 and TRBJ2-3): GAGVSQSPSNKVTEKGKDVELRCDPISGHTALYWYRQSLGQGLEFLIYFQGNSAPDKSGLPSDRFSAERTGGSVSTLTIQRTQQEDSAVYLCASSFSLAGGPRRFGPGTRLTVL.

This sequence joins TRBV7-9 and TRBJ2-5; tentative D call: TRBD1 (6 bases). V lost 3 bases and J 2 bases, leaving 16 bases between the germline ends. This CDR3 has 16 amino acids. Germline loops: CDR1 SEHNR, CDR2 FQNEAQ (reference sequence). CDR3 bases: TGTGCCAGCAGCTTTGGCAAAACCGGGACACAAGAGACCCAGTACTTC. Amino acids: CASSFGKTGTQETQYF. Filled out from reference TRBV7-9 and TRBJ2-5, the complete variable domain reads DTGVSQNPRHKITKRGQNVTFRCDPISEHNRLYWYRQTLGQGPEFLTYFQNEAQLEKSRLLSDRFSAERPKGSFSTLEIQRTEQGDSAMYLCASSFGKTGTQETQYFGPGTRLLVL.

About this clone itself: This sample also contains other DNA sequences that code for the same CDR3. The J gene is TRBJ2-3, the V gene TRBV11-2; 7 bases match TRBD2. The CDR3 spans 13 residues. V was clipped by 3 bases and J by 3 bases; unmatched bases: 0. Germline V gene lookup returns CDR1 SGHAT and CDR2 FQNNGV. The CDR3 bases are TGTGCCAGCAGCTTCGGGGGGACAGATACGCAGTATTTT. Encoded protein: CASSFGGTDTQYF.

The chain couples TRBV5-8 to TRBJ2-7, with D hard to call. V was cut by 5 bases and J by 2 bases, with 5 bases left in between. This CDR3 is 11 amino acids long. Germline V gives CDR1 SGHTS, CDR2 YDEGEE. CDR3 DNA: TGTGCCAGCAGATTTACCTACGAGCAGTACTTC. Translation: CASRFTYEQYF.

V is TRBV27 and J is TRBJ1-5, with a tentative D call TRBD1 (5 bases). CDR3 length: 17 amino acids. Trimming removed 5 bases at V and 0 bases at J, with 17 bases between. Germline-derived CDR1 and CDR2 are MNHEY and SMNVEV (reference sequence). The CDR3 protein is CASSALFRQHSNQPQHF. CDR3 nucleotides: TGTGCCAGCAGTGCATTATTCCGACAGCATAGCAATCAGCCCCAGCATTTT.

The chain uses TRBV2 and TRBJ2-7; D gene unclear. The CDR3 totals 15 residues. Germline CDR1 reads SNHLY; CDR2 reads FYNNEI. Trimming shortened V by 0 bases and J by 3 bases, and 12 bases separated the two germline ends. The CDR3 nucleotides are TGTGCCAGCAGTGAAGCGCTTAACGGTATCTACGAGCAGTACTTC. Protein: CASSEALNGIYEQYF.

This clone was counted a single time. The gene calls are TRBV2 and TRBJ1-2; D gene ambiguous. V lost 7 bases, J lost 7 bases, and 16 bases lay in between. This CDR3 is built from 13 residues. Germline lookup yields CDR1 SNHLY and CDR2 FYNNEI. The chain's CDR3 is CASMVELRVGYTF. The CDR3 DNA sequence: TGTGCCAGCATGGTCGAGTTGAGGGTTGGCTACACCTTC.

This rearrangement joins TRBV24-1 to TRBJ2-3, with 9 bases matching TRBD1. Germline V CDR1 and CDR2: KGHDR, SFDVKD. J lost 4 bases, V lost 5 bases, and 6 bases had no gene match. The CDR3 contains 15 residues. DNA of the CDR3: TGTGCCACCAGTGGAGACAGGGGGTGGTCAGATACGCAGTATTTT. Protein sequence: CATSGDRGWSDTQYF.

This chain joins TRBV6-6 and TRBJ2-5; 7 bases map to TRBD1. The CDR3 runs 14 residues. Germline CDR1 reads MNHNY; CDR2 reads SVGAGI (reference sequence). Trimming took 6 bases from V and 1 from J; bases not matched to a gene: 5. This chain's CDR3 is CASRQGTSQETQYF. The CDR3 bases are TGTGCCAGCAGACAGGGGACGTCCCAAGAGACCCAGTACTTC.